This TCR beta chain appears in the sequencing data of a study of shared clonotypes between healthy human individuals. The study, taken as a whole, reports: Clonotype sharing across donors was expected to vary with sequencing depth. The small donor group covered limited genetic and exposure diversity.

A remark on this clone: The antigen is not known.

Per the germline V gene, CDR1 is SGHDT and CDR2 is YYEEEE. The CDR3 consists of 18 residues. The V and J ends lost 5 bases and 2 bases, in that order; junction bases with no gene match: 16. Assay used: immunoSEQ multiplex PCR; TCRdb lists only in-frame clones, some missing. The top ten hold approximately 0.06% of the sample, which has approximately 530,000 clones, roughly 95% seen once. Sequenced sample: naive CD4+ T cells sorted from blood. The subset here: CD45RA+ positively selected. This chain links TRBV5-6 with TRBJ2-7; 10 nucleotides agree with TRBD2. The TCR sequence derives from a woman in her twenties or thirties in good health. DNA for the CDR3: TGTGCCAGCAGATCTCCCCCCCTAGCGGGAGAGCCTACCTACGAGCAGTACTTC. Encoded protein: CASRSPPLAGEPTYEQYF.